Following are 8 T cell receptor beta chains from one sample sequenced in a study of monozygotic twins with inflammatory bowel disease. From its re-call of the 5' RACE reads, TCRdb lists each CDR3 protein once, without DNA. Its table lists over 130,000 distinct CDR3 sequences. The specimen sequenced was blood. The receptors were gathered from a human donor with ulcerative colitis or Crohn's disease, or a healthy co-twin of an affected twin (not recorded which).

V is TRBV7-2 and J is TRBJ1-5; the D call from TCRdb, TRBD1, cannot be confirmed without DNA. The germline V gene encodes CDR1 SGHTA and CDR2 FQGNSA. The CDR3 extends over 17 amino acids. The CDR3 loop reads CASSPSGRTASNQPQHF.

This rearrangement joins TRBV7-2 to TRBJ2-1; the TCRdb D gene call, TRBD1, has no DNA to confirm it. CDR1 is SGHTA and CDR2 is FQGNSA in the germline V gene. This CDR3 is 14 amino acids long. This CDR3 is CASSLSLDSNEQFF.

The chain uses TRBV5-1 and TRBJ1-2. This CDR3 is 14 amino acids long. Germline V gives CDR1 SGHRS, CDR2 YFSETQ. The chain's CDR3 is CASSLGGVNYGYTF. The full variable domain, in which reference TRBV5-1 and TRBJ1-2 provide the parts outside the CDR3, is KAGVTQTPRYLIKTRGQQVTLSCSPISGHRSVSWYQQTPGQGLQFLFEYFSETQRNKGNFPGRFSGRQFSNSRSEMNVSTLELGDSALYLCASSLGGVNYGYTFGSGTRLTVV.

This chain joins TRBV5-4 and TRBJ2-4. Germline V gene lookup returns CDR1 SGHNT and CDR2 YYREEE (reference sequence). There are 17 residues in the CDR3. CDR3 residues: CASSRGSGYLAKNIQYF.

The V gene is TRBV20-1, the J gene TRBJ1-2; TCRdb designates TRBD1, a call that cannot be tested without DNA. Germline V lookup: CDR1 DFQATT, CDR2 SNEGSKA (reference sequence). The length of the CDR3 is 13 residues. CDR3 residues: CSAQPARGFGYTF.

This CDR3 is CASSFQLEVQETQYF. The chain recombines TRBV7-2 with TRBJ2-5. Per germline, CDR1 SGHTA and CDR2 FQGNSA. The CDR3 consists of 15 residues.

J is TRBJ1-1 and V is TRBV6-1. Germline lookup yields CDR1 MNHNS and CDR2 SASEGT. The length of the CDR3 is 14 residues. The chain's CDR3 is CASRTGLVNTEAFF.

The rearrangement uses TRBV5-4 and TRBJ2-2; TCRdb's assignment of TRBD2 cannot be checked, as there is no DNA. Germline-derived CDR1 and CDR2 are SGHNT and YYREEE (reference sequence). CDR3 length: 16 residues. The CDR3 loop reads CASSLNWRGLTGELFF.